Many counts were recorded for the clone carrying this T cell receptor beta chain. What it binds is unknown. Uncontrolled infection, other autoimmune disease, pregnancy or lactation led to exclusion. Used for diagnoses were clinical symptoms, serum thyroxine and TRAb, thyroid ultrasound and orbital computed tomography. This specimen belongs to a study of T cells in Graves' hyperthyroidism and ophthalmopathy. Study-wide findings and caveats: Ophthalmopathy, as predicted by the model, came a median around 6 months after the prediction.

Researchers amplified the TCR beta CDR3 regions from RNA transcripts. Researchers ran a first-round RT-PCR on the TCR CDR3 using the HTBI primer set. One entry per CDR3 protein, called by TCRdb with MiXCR from the multiplex PCR reads. The data contain about 340,000 distinct CDR3 sequences, 15% to 20% of them singletons. V dropped 1 base and J dropped 3; count of bases not matched to a gene: 4. The CDR3 sequence is 15 residues long. Germline loops: CDR1 SGHNT, CDR2 YENEEA. This receptor was obtained from a woman in her 50s with Graves' hyperthyroidism. The sample consisted of blood. The chain joins TRBV11-3 to TRBJ2-3; the match to TRBD2 covers 7 bases. The DNA for the CDR3 is TGTGCCAGCAGCTTAGGCGGGAGTATAACAGATACGCAGTATTTT. Encoded protein: CASSLGGSITDTQYF.